The 17 T cell receptor beta chains presented below share a single source sample, sequenced in a study of blood T cell repertoires in COVID-19. This table comes from immunoSEQ multiplex PCR, and its TCRdb copy is limited to in-frame clones, with some not included. The table includes hundreds of thousands of clones, around 89% detected once. Sequences were obtained from peripheral blood. The receptors here all came from a woman in her 30s with COVID-19, enrolled during active disease.

The gene calls are TRBV19 and TRBJ2-1; 13 bases map to TRBD2. Germline lookup yields CDR1 LNHDA and CDR2 SQIVND (reference sequence). This CDR3 is 16 amino acids long. The V segment lost 0 bases and the J segment 10 bases; nucleotides outside the gene matches: 6. The DNA of the CDR3 is TGTGCCAGTAGTATAGACGGACTAGCGGGAGAAGTAGAGCAGTTCTTC. Protein: CASSIDGLAGEVEQFF. The full variable domain, completed using reference TRBV19 and TRBJ2-1, is DGGITQSPKYLFRKEGQNVTLSCEQNLNHDAMYWYRQDPGQGLRLIYYSQIVNDFQKGDIAEGYSVSREKKESFPLTVTSAQKNPTAFYLCASSIDGLAGEVEQFFGPGTRLTVL.

The V and J genes are TRBV28 and TRBJ1-2; D is possibly TRBD1 (5 bases). This CDR3 spans 12 amino acids. With 3 bases removed from V and 4 bases from J, the gap between germline ends came to 6 bases. The germline V gene has CDR1 MDHEN and CDR2 SYDVKM. Written as DNA, the CDR3 is TGTGCCAGCAGTTTGCAGGGCTATGGCTACACCTTC. Translating gives CASSLQGYGYTF.

This chain joins TRBV28 and TRBJ2-2; D perhaps matches TRBD1 (7 bases). Trimming left V 5 bases short and J 3 bases short, with 16 bases between. The germline gives CDR1 MDHEN, CDR2 SYDVKM. This CDR3 contains 16 residues. CDR3 bases: TGTGCCAGCAGTACCCTAGGGGGCGGGGACACCGGGGAGCTGTTTTTT. It specifies CASSTLGGGDTGELFF.

This clone came up once. The chain uses TRBV10-3 and TRBJ2-1; 7 nucleotides agree with TRBD2. After removal of 6 bases from V and 7 bases from J, the junction contained 15 bases not matched to a gene. The CDR3 loop spans 16 amino acids. Germline CDR1 is ENHRY and CDR2 is SYGVKD. CDR3 sequence reads: CAISRTAGLGQNEQFF. In nucleotides, the CDR3 is TGTGCCATCAGCAGAACAGCGGGGCTGGGGCAAAATGAGCAGTTCTTC.

This chain connects TRBV10-1 to TRBJ2-3; 7 bases match TRBD2. In germline, CDR1 is WNHNN, CDR2 SYGVQD (reference sequence). V was pared by 6 bases and J by 5 bases, with 5 bases of the junction left unmatched. CDR3 size: 13 residues. The CDR3 is CASSGGWIDTQYF. For the CDR3, the DNA is TGCGCCAGCAGCGGGGGGTGGATAGATACGCAGTATTTT.

The chain has TRBV9 and TRBJ2-3, with 14 bases lining up with TRBD2. The CDR3 has 17 residues. The J segment lost 3 bases and the V segment lost 4 bases, leaving 7 bases of the junction unmatched. Germline V gene sequence: CDR1 SGDLS, CDR2 YYNGEE. CDR3: CASSPRLAGGRTDTQYF. The DNA of the CDR3 is TGTGCCAGCAGCCCACGACTAGCGGGAGGGAGGACAGATACGCAGTATTTT.

The chain joins TRBV4-3 to TRBJ2-7, with 9 bases identical to TRBD2. Germline lookup yields CDR1 LGHNA and CDR2 YSLEER. V gave up 1 base and J gave up 2 bases; unmatched junction bases: 3. The CDR3 runs to 15 residues. DNA for the CDR3: TGCGCCAGCAGCCAAGGGACTAGCGACACCTACGAGCAGTACTTC. It translates to CASSQGTSDTYEQYF.

The chain couples TRBV21-1 to TRBJ1-5; TRBD1, the table's D call, lacks a check against the DNA. TRBV21-1 is assigned pseudogene status. CDR3 length equals 17 residues. The CDR3: CASSHRTGVCWNQPQHF. DNA for the CDR3: TGTGCCAGCAGCCATCGGACAGGGGTTTGCTGGAATCAGCCCCAGCATTTT.

J is TRBJ2-1 and V is TRBV11-3; 14 bases align to TRBD2. This CDR3 is built from 19 residues. The ends lost 5 bases at V and 2 bases at J; junction bases unmatched: 11. CDR1 SGHNT and CDR2 YENEEA come from the germline V gene. The CDR3 coding sequence is TGTGCCAGCAGCAAAGCTGGGACTAGCGGGAGTGAAACCTACAATGAGCAGTTCTTC. Its protein is CASSKAGTSGSETYNEQFF. Based on the CDR3 plus reference TRBV11-3 and TRBJ2-1, the full variable domain is EAGVVQSPRYKIIEKKQPVAFWCNPISGHNTLYWYLQNLGQGPELLIRYENEEAVDDSQLPKDRFSAERLKGVDSTLKIQPAELGDSAVYLCASSKAGTSGSETYNEQFFGPGTRLTVL.

This clone appeared a few times. This chain links TRBV6-5 with TRBJ2-1; a weak D match, TRBD2 (6 bases). CDR1 and CDR2 from the germline V gene are MNHEY and SVGAGI. The CDR3 is 15 amino acids. V dropped 2 bases and J dropped 1 base, with 9 bases sitting between them. In DNA, the CDR3 is TGTGCCAGCAGTTACAAGGGGACTTCCTACAATGAGCAGTTCTTC. As protein: CASSYKGTSYNEQFF.

The J gene is TRBJ2-1, the V gene TRBV13, with 8 nucleotides matching TRBD2. The CDR3 is 18 amino acids. Germline lookup yields CDR1 PRHDT and CDR2 FYEKMQ (reference sequence). After removal of 0 bases from V and 3 bases from J, the junction contained 10 bases not matched to a gene. The CDR3 sequence: CASSLGPSGGVHYNEQFF. The DNA for the CDR3 is TGTGCCAGCAGCTTAGGCCCTTCGGGGGGGGTTCACTACAATGAGCAGTTCTTC.

V gene TRBV19 combines with J gene TRBJ2-1; 7 nucleotides agree with TRBD2. Per the germline V gene, CDR1 is LNHDA and CDR2 is SQIVND (reference sequence). CDR3 length: 16 amino acids. The V gene end was trimmed by 0 bases and the J gene end by 9 bases; junction bases not matched to a gene: 11. The CDR3 DNA sequence: TGTGCCAGTAGTATAGAGAGTAGCGGGCCCTTGGGTGAGCAGTTCTTC. This encodes CASSIESSGPLGEQFF. The variable domain in full, with the rest retrieved from reference TRBV19 and TRBJ2-1, is DGGITQSPKYLFRKEGQNVTLSCEQNLNHDAMYWYRQDPGQGLRLIYYSQIVNDFQKGDIAEGYSVSREKKESFPLTVTSAQKNPTAFYLCASSIESSGPLGEQFFGPGTRLTVL.

This chain joins TRBV5-1 and TRBJ2-1; TRBD2 agrees at 9 bases. The germline V gene encodes CDR1 SGHRS and CDR2 YFSETQ. This CDR3 contains 15 residues. Trimming removed 0 bases from V and 9 bases from J; junction bases left unmatched: 7. The CDR3 DNA reads TGCGCCAGCAGCTTGGGCGCAGCGGGAGGTGGTGAGCAGTTCTTC. It encodes CASSLGAAGGGEQFF.

The chain carries TRBV2 and TRBJ2-6, with 8 bases lining up with TRBD1. Germline-derived CDR1 and CDR2 are SNHLY and FYNNEI. The CDR3 consists of 17 residues. Germline trimming cut 8 bases from V and 3 bases from J; bases unmatched to any gene: 12. CDR3 coding DNA: TGTGCCAGCGTCTCAGGGGGCGCGAGAGTTGGGGCCAACGTCCTGACTTTC. Protein: CASVSGGARVGANVLTF.

J is TRBJ1-4 and V is TRBV5-8; TRBD1 agrees at 10 bases. There are 16 residues in the CDR3. Trimming cost V 3 bases and J 7 bases; bases outside gene matches: 9. Germline V gives CDR1 SGHTS, CDR2 YDEGEE. In DNA, the CDR3 is TGTGCCAGCAGCTCGACCCCGGGACAGGGGCGTGAAAAACTGTTTTTT. This encodes CASSSTPGQGREKLFF.

This chain links TRBV5-1 with TRBJ2-1, with TRBD1 identical over 8 bases. After removal of 3 bases from V and 4 bases from J, the junction contained 12 bases not matched to a gene. The germline V gene has CDR1 SGHRS and CDR2 YFSETQ. The CDR3 runs 17 residues. CDR3 sequence: CASSWPPQGANYNEQFF. DNA for the CDR3: TGCGCCAGCAGCTGGCCCCCCCAGGGGGCAAATTACAATGAGCAGTTCTTC.

V gene TRBV28 combines with J gene TRBJ2-7, with 8 positions matching TRBD2. Germline V gene lookup returns CDR1 MDHEN and CDR2 SYDVKM. This CDR3 has 15 amino acids. After removal of 4 bases from V and 3 bases from J, the junction contained 8 bases not matched to a gene. The CDR3 DNA is TGTGCCAGCAGTTCGACCGGGACTAGAGTCTACGAGCAGTACTTC. Its translation is CASSSTGTRVYEQYF.